This TCR beta chain was recovered during a study of shared clonotypes between healthy human individuals. Broader study findings: Clonotype sharing across a handful of donors was observed for around 5% of naive CD4 clonotypes. What rarefaction showed was incomplete sorted-subset sequencing despite large depth.

Per the original methods: Quality scores were absent from the junction-only immunoSEQ sequences, so filtering differed. Data came from immunoSEQ multiplex PCR; TCRdb stores just in-frame clones and leaves some out. The DNA gave D and trimming, while V, J and clone size come from that table. This table has 950,000 to 1,100,000 clones, around 75% appearing once. As regards this clone: Its target is not known.

Both subsets, CD45RA+ naive and CD45RA-negative memory, were split from the CD4+ cells. Germline V gene lookup returns CDR1 ENHRY and CDR2 SYGVKD. The CDR3 covers 11 residues. The V end lost 6 bases, the J end lost 5 bases, and 8 bases lay between the germline ends. This TCR was sampled from a man aged 18 to 30 in good health. The gene calls are TRBV10-3 and TRBJ2-7; TRBD1 might be the D (5 bases). Sequenced input: memory CD4+ T cells sorted from blood. Indicated subset: CD45RA-negative fraction. Here the CDR3 reads CAIRGVNEQYF. CDR3 sequence (DNA): TGTGCCATCAGAGGGGTAAACGAGCAGTACTTC.